The clone carrying this T cell receptor (beta chain) was counted many times. Amplification of TCR beta CDR3 regions used RNA as the template. The HTBI primer set was used in a first-round RT-PCR of the TCR CDR3. TCRdb reprocessed the multiplex PCR reads with MiXCR, giving one entry per CDR3 protein. The table lists about 350,000 distinct CDR3 sequences, roughly 15% of them singletons. Uncontrolled infections, other autoimmune diseases, pregnancy or lactation led to exclusion of patients. PBMCs were derived from under 13 ml fresh peripheral blood. This sample was included in a study of T cells in Graves' hyperthyroidism and ophthalmopathy. Trimming left V 3 bases short and J 5 bases short, with 13 bases between. The CDR3 runs 13 residues. CDR1 is DFQATT and CDR2 is SNEGSKA in the germline V gene (reference sequence).

The sequenced sample consisted of blood. This chain connects TRBV20-1 to TRBJ2-5; no firm D call. The source is a woman in her twenties or thirties with Graves' hyperthyroidism that later progressed to Graves' ophthalmopathy. The DNA of the CDR3 is TGCAGTGCTAGGGGCCGTCCCGGTGAGACCCAGTACTTC. It yields the protein CSARGRPGETQYF.